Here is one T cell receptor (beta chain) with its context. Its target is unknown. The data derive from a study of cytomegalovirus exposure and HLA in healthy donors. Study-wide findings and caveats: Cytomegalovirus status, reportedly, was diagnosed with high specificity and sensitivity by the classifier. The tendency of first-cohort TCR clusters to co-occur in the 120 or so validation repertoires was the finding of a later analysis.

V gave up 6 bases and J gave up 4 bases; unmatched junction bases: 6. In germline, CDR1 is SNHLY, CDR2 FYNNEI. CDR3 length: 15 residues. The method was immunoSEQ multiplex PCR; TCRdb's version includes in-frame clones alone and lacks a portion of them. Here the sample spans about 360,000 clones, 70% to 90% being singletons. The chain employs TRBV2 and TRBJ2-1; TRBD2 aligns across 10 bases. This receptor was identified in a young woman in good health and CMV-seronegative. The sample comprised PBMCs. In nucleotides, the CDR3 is TGTGCCAGCAGGGCCGGGACTAGCGCATACAATGAGCAGTTCTTC. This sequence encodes CASRAGTSAYNEQFF.